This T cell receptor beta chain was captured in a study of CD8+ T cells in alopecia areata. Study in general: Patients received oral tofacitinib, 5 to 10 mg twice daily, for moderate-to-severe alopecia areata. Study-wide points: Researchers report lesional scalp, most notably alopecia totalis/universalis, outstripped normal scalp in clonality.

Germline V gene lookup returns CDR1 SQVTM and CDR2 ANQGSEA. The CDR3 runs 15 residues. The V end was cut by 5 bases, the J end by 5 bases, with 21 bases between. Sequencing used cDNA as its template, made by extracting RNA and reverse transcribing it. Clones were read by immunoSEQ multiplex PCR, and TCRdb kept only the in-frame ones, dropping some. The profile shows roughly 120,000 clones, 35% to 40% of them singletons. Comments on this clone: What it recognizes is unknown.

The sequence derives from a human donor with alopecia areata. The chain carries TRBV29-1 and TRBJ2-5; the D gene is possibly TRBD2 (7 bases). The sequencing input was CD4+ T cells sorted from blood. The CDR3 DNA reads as TGCAGCGTTCAGAGGGGGGGCGTTTATTCGGAGACCCAGTACTTC. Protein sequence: CSVQRGGVYSETQYF.